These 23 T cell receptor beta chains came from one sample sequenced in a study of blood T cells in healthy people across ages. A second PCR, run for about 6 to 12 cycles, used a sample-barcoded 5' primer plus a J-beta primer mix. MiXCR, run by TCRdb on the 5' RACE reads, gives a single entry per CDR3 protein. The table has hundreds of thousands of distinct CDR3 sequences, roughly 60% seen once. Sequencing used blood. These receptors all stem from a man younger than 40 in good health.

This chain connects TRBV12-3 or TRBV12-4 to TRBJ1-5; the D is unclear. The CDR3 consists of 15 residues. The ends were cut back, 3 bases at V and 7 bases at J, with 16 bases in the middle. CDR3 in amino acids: CASSFDEYGGQPQHF. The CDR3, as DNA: TGTGCCAGCAGTTTCGACGAGTACGGCGGGCAGCCCCAGCATTTT.

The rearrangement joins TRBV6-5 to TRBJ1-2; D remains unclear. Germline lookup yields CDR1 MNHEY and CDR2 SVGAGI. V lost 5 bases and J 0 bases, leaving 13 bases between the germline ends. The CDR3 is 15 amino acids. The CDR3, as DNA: TGTGCCAGCAGTCCCCCCTTCGGATCTAACTATGGCTACACCTTC. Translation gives CASSPPFGSNYGYTF.

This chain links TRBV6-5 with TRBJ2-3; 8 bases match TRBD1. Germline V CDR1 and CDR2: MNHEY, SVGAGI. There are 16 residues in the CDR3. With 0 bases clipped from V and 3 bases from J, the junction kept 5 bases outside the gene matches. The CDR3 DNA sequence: TGTGCCAGCAGTTACTCGACAGGGGAAAGGACAGATACGCAGTATTTT. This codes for CASSYSTGERTDTQYF.

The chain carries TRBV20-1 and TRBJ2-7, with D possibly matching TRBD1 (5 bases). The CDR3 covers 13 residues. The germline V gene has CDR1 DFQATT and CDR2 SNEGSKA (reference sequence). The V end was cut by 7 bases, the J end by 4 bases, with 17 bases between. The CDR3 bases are TGCAGTGTTAGGGGAATTGGCGGATACGAGCAGTACTTC. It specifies CSVRGIGGYEQYF.

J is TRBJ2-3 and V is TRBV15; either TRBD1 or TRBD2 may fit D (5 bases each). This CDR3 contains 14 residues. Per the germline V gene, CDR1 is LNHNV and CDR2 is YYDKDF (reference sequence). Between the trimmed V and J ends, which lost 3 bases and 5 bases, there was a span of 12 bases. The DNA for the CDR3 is TGTGCCACCAGCAGTGGGGGAGTACGAGATACGCAGTATTTT. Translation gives CATSSGGVRDTQYF.

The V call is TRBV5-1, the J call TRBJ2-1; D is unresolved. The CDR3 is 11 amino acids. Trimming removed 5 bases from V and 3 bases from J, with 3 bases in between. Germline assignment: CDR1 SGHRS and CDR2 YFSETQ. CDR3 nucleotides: TGCGCCAGCAGGGACTACAATGAGCAGTTCTTC. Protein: CASRDYNEQFF.

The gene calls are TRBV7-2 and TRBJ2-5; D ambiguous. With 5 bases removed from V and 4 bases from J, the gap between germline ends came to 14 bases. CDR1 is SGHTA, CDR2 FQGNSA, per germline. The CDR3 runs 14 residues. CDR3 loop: CASSGRTMGETQYF. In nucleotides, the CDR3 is TGTGCCAGCAGCGGAAGGACGATGGGAGAGACCCAGTACTTC.

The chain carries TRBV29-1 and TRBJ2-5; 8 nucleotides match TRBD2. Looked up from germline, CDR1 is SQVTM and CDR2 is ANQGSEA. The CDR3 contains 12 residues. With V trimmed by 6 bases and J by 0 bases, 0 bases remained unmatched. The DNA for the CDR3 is TGCAGCGTGACTAGCGACCAAGAGACCCAGTACTTC. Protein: CSVTSDQETQYF.

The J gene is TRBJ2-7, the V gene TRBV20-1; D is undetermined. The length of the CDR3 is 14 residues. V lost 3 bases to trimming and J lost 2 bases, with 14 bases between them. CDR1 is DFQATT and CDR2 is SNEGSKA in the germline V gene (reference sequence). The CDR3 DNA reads TGCAGTGCTAGGCGTATGATTGCCCCCTACGAGCAGTACTTC. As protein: CSARRMIAPYEQYF.

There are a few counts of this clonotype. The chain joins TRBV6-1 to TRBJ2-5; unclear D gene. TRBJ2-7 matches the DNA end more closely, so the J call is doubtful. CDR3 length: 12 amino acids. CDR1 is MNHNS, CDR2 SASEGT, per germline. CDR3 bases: TGTGCCAGCAGTGACAGTGCCTACGAGCAGTACTTC. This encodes CASSDSAYEQYF.

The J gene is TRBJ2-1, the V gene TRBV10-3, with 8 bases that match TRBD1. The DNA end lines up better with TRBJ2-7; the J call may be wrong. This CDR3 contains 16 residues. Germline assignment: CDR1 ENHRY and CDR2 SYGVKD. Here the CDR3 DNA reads TGTGCCATCAGTGACTTTTTCGCAGGGGGCCAGTACGAGCAGTACTTC. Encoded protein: CAISDFFAGGQYEQYF.

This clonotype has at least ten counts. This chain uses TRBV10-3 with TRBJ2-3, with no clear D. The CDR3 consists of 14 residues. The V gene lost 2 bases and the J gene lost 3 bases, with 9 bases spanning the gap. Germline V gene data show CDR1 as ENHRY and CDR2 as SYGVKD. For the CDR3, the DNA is TGTGCCATCAGTGAGGGCAGGTGGACAGATACGCAGTATTTT. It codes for CAISEGRWTDTQYF.

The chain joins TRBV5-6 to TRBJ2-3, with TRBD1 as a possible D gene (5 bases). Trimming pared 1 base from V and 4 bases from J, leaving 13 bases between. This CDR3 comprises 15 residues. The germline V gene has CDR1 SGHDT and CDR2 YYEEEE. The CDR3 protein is CASSLSYRSADTQYF. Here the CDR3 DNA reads TGTGCCAGCAGCTTGTCCTACAGGAGCGCAGATACGCAGTATTTT.

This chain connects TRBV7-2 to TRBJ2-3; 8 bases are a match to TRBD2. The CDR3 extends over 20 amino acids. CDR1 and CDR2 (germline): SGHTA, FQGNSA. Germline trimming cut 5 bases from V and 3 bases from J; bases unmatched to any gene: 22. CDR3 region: CASSRSRSGSILSWTDTQYF. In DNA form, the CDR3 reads TGTGCCAGCAGCCGCAGTCGGAGCGGGAGTATTCTGAGTTGGACAGATACGCAGTATTTT.

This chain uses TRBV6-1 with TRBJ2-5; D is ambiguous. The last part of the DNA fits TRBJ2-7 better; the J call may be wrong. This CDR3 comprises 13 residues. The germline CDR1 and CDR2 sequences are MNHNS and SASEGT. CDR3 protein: CASSEAPLYEQYF. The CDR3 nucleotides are TGTGCCAGCAGTGAAGCCCCCCTGTACGAGCAGTACTTC.

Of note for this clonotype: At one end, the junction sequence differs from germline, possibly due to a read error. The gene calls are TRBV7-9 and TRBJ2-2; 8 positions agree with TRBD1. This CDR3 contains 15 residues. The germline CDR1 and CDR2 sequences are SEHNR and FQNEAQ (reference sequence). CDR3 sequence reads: CASSFRGRNTGGLFF. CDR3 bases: TGTGCCAGCAGCTTCAGGGGGCGCAACACCGGGGGGCTGTTTTTT.

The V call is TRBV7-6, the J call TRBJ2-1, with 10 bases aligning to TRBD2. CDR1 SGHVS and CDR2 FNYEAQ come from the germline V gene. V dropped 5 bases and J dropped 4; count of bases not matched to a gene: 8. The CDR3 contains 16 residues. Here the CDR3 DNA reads TGTGCCAGCAGCCACAACGCTAGCGGGAGTTACAATGAGCAGTTCTTC. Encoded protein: CASSHNASGSYNEQFF. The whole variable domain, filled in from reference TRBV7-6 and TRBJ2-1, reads GAGVSQSPRYKVTKRGQDVALRCDPISGHVSLYWYRQALGQGPEFLTYFNYEAQQDKSGLPNDRFSAERPEGSISTLTIQRTEQRDSAMYRCASSHNASGSYNEQFFGPGTRLTVL.

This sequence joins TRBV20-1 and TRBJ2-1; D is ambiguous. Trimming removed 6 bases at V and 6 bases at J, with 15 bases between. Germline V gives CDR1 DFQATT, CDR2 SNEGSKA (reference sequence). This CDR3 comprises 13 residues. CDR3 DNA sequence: TGCAGTGCCCAAGCCCCGACTCGCAATGAGCAGTTCTTC. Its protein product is CSAQAPTRNEQFF.

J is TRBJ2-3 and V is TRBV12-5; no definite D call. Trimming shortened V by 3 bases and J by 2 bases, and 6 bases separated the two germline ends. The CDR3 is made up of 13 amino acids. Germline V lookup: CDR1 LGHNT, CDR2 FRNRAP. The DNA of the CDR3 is TGTGCTAGTGGTTTCTACCCCACAGATACGCAGTATTTT. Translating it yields CASGFYPTDTQYF. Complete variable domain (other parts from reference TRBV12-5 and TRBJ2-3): DARVTQTPRHKVTEMGQEVTMRCQPILGHNTVFWYRQTMMQGLELLAYFRNRAPLDDSGMPKDRFSAEMPDATLATLKIQPSEPRDSAVYFCASGFYPTDTQYFGPGTRLTVL.

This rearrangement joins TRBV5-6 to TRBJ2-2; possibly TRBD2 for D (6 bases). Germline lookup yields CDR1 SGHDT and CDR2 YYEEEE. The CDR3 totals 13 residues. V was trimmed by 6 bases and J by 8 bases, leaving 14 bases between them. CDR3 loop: CASTVGGTGELFF. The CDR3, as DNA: TGTGCCAGCACCGTTGGGGGGACGGGGGAGCTGTTTTTT.

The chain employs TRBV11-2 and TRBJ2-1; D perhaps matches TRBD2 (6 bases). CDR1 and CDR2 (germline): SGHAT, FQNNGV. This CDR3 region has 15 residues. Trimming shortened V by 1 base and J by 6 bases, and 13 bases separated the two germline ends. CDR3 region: CASSLARERFNEQFF. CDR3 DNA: TGTGCCAGCAGCTTAGCCCGGGAGAGGTTCAATGAGCAGTTCTTC.

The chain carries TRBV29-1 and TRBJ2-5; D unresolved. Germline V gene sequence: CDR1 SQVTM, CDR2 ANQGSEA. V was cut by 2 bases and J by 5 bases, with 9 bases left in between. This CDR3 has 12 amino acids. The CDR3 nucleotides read TGCAGCGTTGAATCGGCGGATGAGACCCAGTACTTC. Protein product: CSVESADETQYF.

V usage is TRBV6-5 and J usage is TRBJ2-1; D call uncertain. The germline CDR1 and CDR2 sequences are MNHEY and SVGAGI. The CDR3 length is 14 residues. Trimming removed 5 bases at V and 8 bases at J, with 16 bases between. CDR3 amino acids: CASSHPPRTYEQFF. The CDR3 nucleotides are TGTGCCAGCAGTCACCCGCCTAGAACGTATGAGCAGTTCTTC.